These 2 T cell receptor beta chains share one sample of origin, sequenced in a study of T cells of healthy individuals. TCRdb itself ran the 5' RACE reads through MiXCR, one entry per CDR3 protein. The table records roughly 76,000 distinct CDR3 sequences, about 5% of them present only once. Receptors were obtained from a female donor in good health.

This clonotype was detected only a few times. The chain combines TRBV6-2 or TRBV6-3 with TRBJ1-3; D not certain. Looked up from germline, CDR1 is MNHEY and CDR2 is SVGEGT. This CDR3 has 15 amino acids. Trimming removed 4 bases at V and 0 bases at J, with 10 bases between. CDR3 DNA sequence: TGTGCCAGCAGTTGGCGGTTGAGCTCTGGAAACACCATATATTTT. Translation gives CASSWRLSSGNTIYF.

Only a few counts were recorded for this clonotype. The chain uses TRBV5-1 and TRBJ1-4; D unclear. Germline CDR1 SGHRS, CDR2 YFSETQ. V was clipped by 5 bases and J by 8 bases, with 19 bases between them. This CDR3 has 15 amino acids. The CDR3 loop reads CASRDQTPSAEKLFF. The CDR3 DNA is TGCGCCAGCAGAGATCAGACACCATCTGCAGAAAAACTGTTTTTT.